Below, 32 T cell receptor beta chains from the same sample are listed, as sequenced in a study of cytomegalovirus exposure and HLA in healthy donors. PCR was performed using 60 Vbeta and 13 Jbeta primers. Using immunoSEQ multiplex PCR, the repertoire was profiled, and TCRdb retains in-frame clones only, with some absent. Here the sample spans 250,000 or so clones, over 90% being singletons. Material for sequencing was PBMCs. Every receptor here comes from a girl aged 2 to 10 in good health and CMV-seronegative.

The count of this clone is one. The rearrangement uses TRBV28 and TRBJ2-7; the D gene is possibly TRBD1 (6 bases). The CDR3 extends over 13 amino acids. The V and J ends lost 3 bases and 3 bases respectively, with 9 bases between them. Germline loops: CDR1 MDHEN, CDR2 SYDVKM. CDR3 amino acids: CASSFGQNYEQYF. CDR3 in DNA: TGTGCCAGCAGTTTCGGACAGAACTACGAGCAGTACTTC.

V usage is TRBV5-4 and J usage is TRBJ2-3; D is undetermined. CDR3 length: 14 residues. V was pared by 0 bases and J by 0 bases, with 5 bases between. Germline V gene lookup returns CDR1 SGHNT and CDR2 YYREEE (reference sequence). The DNA of the CDR3 is TGTGCCAGCAGCTTGGCGACTAGCACAGATACGCAGTATTTT. Encoded protein: CASSLATSTDTQYF.

The rearrangement links TRBV30 to TRBJ1-1, with D unresolved. Germline V CDR1 and CDR2: GTSNPN, SVGIG (reference sequence). The CDR3 runs to 11 residues. V lost 0 bases and J 5 bases, leaving 4 bases between the germline ends. CDR3 sequence: CAWSVGTEAFF. DNA of the CDR3: TGTGCCTGGAGTGTCGGGACTGAAGCTTTCTTT.

The chain links TRBV7-8 to TRBJ2-6, with D maybe TRBD1 (6 bases). V shed 4 bases and J shed 4 bases, with 17 bases lying between them. The germline V gene encodes CDR1 SGHVS and CDR2 FQNEAQ. CDR3 size: 17 residues. The CDR3 region is CASSSSSGAGGANVLTF. Written as DNA, the CDR3 is TGTGCCAGCAGCTCGTCATCAGGGGCAGGAGGGGCCAACGTCCTGACTTTC.

This clone was observed once. The chain uses TRBV28 and TRBJ2-7, with D uncertain. The CDR3 consists of 12 residues. Germline V gene sequence: CDR1 MDHEN, CDR2 SYDVKM. V dropped 3 bases and J dropped 4 bases, with 7 bases sitting between them. Written as DNA, the CDR3 is TGTGCCAGCAGTTTTCGTCTGTACGAGCAGTACTTC. It specifies CASSFRLYEQYF.

This clone came up once. The same CDR3 is also encoded by other DNA sequences in this sample. The rearrangement links TRBV28 to TRBJ2-3, with a tentative D call TRBD1 (5 bases). Germline V gene data show CDR1 as MDHEN and CDR2 as SYDVKM. The CDR3 is 12 residues long. V shed 5 bases and J shed 7 bases, with 10 bases lying between them. CDR3 coding DNA: TGTGCCAGCAGTCATGGACACCATACGCAGTATTTT. Translating gives CASSHGHHTQYF.

This clone was counted once. The chain employs TRBV14 and TRBJ1-2; no clear D gene. Trimming stripped 4 bases from V and 2 bases from J, with 20 bases between. This CDR3 region has 17 residues. The germline gives CDR1 SGHDN, CDR2 FVKESK. The CDR3 reads CASSPYISGAGNYGYTF. CDR3 nucleotides: TGTGCCAGCAGCCCCTACATCTCAGGAGCGGGCAACTATGGCTACACCTTC.

The chain couples TRBV6-5 to TRBJ2-2; D is uncertain. Trimming removed 1 base at V and 5 bases at J, with 5 bases between. The CDR3 totals 13 residues. The germline V gene has CDR1 MNHEY and CDR2 SVGAGI. For the CDR3, the DNA is TGTGCCAGCAGTTACTTTTCAACCGGGGAGCTGTTTTTT. Translating it yields CASSYFSTGELFF.

The chain employs TRBV7-3 and TRBJ2-2; possible D gene TRBD1, 6 bases. The CDR3 totals 13 residues. V was clipped by 3 bases and J by 6 bases, with 8 bases between them. Germline loops: CDR1 SGHTA, CDR2 FQGTGA. The CDR3 DNA follows: TGTGCCAGCAGCTTGAAGGGGGCCGGGGAGCTGTTTTTT. Residues: CASSLKGAGELFF.

This clone was seen once. The chain carries TRBV5-1 and TRBJ2-1, with 7 bases aligning to TRBD1. There are 16 residues in the CDR3. Germline V gene lookup returns CDR1 SGHRS and CDR2 YFSETQ. V lost 5 bases, J lost 5 bases, and 13 bases stayed unmatched. The CDR3 sequence: CASRQWVGQINNEQFF. CDR3 DNA sequence: TGCGCCAGCAGGCAATGGGTGGGACAGATAAACAATGAGCAGTTCTTC.

The chain combines TRBV7-6 with TRBJ1-1; a weak D match, TRBD1 (6 bases). Germline V CDR1 and CDR2: SGHVS, FNYEAQ. CDR3 length: 13 residues. Trimming stripped 3 bases from V and 4 bases from J, with 9 bases between. The CDR3 DNA reads as TGTGCCAGCAGCTTTACAGGGTTCACTGAAGCTTTCTTT. Translated: CASSFTGFTEAFF.

V usage is TRBV19 and J usage is TRBJ1-1; D gene ambiguous. Between the trimmed V and J ends, which lost 7 bases and 0 bases, there was a span of 15 bases. Per germline, CDR1 LNHDA and CDR2 SQIVND (reference sequence). The CDR3 runs to 15 residues. CDR3 in DNA: TGTGCCAGTATAGTGAGGAGCGCGGTGAACACTGAAGCTTTCTTT. It translates to CASIVRSAVNTEAFF.

In this sample, this clone turned up once. The rearrangement uses TRBV12-5 and TRBJ1-5; TRBD1 aligns across 8 bases. This CDR3 is built from 21 residues. The germline V gene has CDR1 LGHNT and CDR2 FRNRAP. The V gene end was trimmed by 1 base and the J gene end by 5 bases; junction bases not matched to a gene: 22. The CDR3 coding sequence is TGTGCTAGTGGTTTGGCCTCGAGGACTGGACAGGGACCTCTAACTCATCAGCCCCAGCATTTT. Translation gives CASGLASRTGQGPLTHQPQHF.

This chain joins TRBV5-6 and TRBJ1-5; 7 nucleotides match TRBD1. This CDR3 is 16 amino acids long. Per germline, CDR1 SGHDT and CDR2 YYEEEE. The J segment lost 2 bases and the V segment lost 0 bases, leaving 5 bases of the junction unmatched. This CDR3 reads CASSLAGGVRNQPQHF. CDR3 DNA: TGTGCCAGCAGCTTGGCAGGGGGTGTACGCAATCAGCCCCAGCATTTT.

V gene TRBV15 combines with J gene TRBJ2-7; D ambiguous. Germline values: CDR1 LNHNV, CDR2 YYDKDF (reference sequence). This CDR3 comprises 14 residues. The V gene lost 4 bases and the J gene lost 0 bases, with 10 bases spanning the gap. The CDR3 region is CATSTSKSSYEQYF. The DNA of the CDR3 is TGTGCCACCAGCACCTCCAAGAGCTCCTACGAGCAGTACTTC.

The chain is built from TRBV15 and TRBJ2-2; 10 bases are shared with TRBD2. The CDR3 is made up of 17 amino acids. Germline CDR1 and CDR2: LNHNV and YYDKDF (reference sequence). V lost 1 base and J lost 5; bases outside the gene matches: 7. Written as DNA, the CDR3 is TGTGCCACCAGCAGAGTTGATATAGCGGGAGGTACCGGGGAGCTGTTTTTT. As protein: CATSRVDIAGGTGELFF.

The rearrangement links TRBV5-5 to TRBJ1-1, with no clear D. The V and J ends lost 0 bases and 5 bases respectively, with 11 bases between them. CDR1 and CDR2 (germline): SGHKS, YYEKEE (reference sequence). This CDR3 spans 14 amino acids. In DNA form, the CDR3 reads TGTGCCAGCAGCTTGGCCAGCGTTATGACTGAAGCTTTCTTT. Protein: CASSLASVMTEAFF.

The rearrangement uses TRBV25-1 and TRBJ1-5; 7 bases agree with TRBD1. The ends lost 5 bases at V and 2 bases at J; junction bases unmatched: 3. This CDR3 comprises 14 residues. Germline lookup yields CDR1 MGHDK and CDR2 SYGVNS. The CDR3 coding sequence is TGTGCCAGCAGTAGGACAGGCCGCAATCAGCCCCAGCATTTT. This sequence encodes CASSRTGRNQPQHF.

V usage is TRBV30 and J usage is TRBJ1-6; maybe TRBD1 (5 bases). V was trimmed by 0 bases and J by 8 bases, leaving 8 bases between them. Per germline, CDR1 GTSNPN and CDR2 SVGIG (reference sequence). The CDR3 covers 13 residues. The CDR3 bases are TGTGCCTGGAGTGTACAAGGGGATTCACCCCTCCACTTT. Residues: CAWSVQGDSPLHF.

The chain carries TRBV29-1 and TRBJ2-7; TRBD1 agrees at 9 bases. The V segment lost 0 bases and the J segment 4 bases; nucleotides outside the gene matches: 4. CDR1 is SQVTM and CDR2 is ANQGSEA in the germline V gene. The CDR3 has 14 residues. Written as DNA, the CDR3 is TGCAGCGTTGAAGAGGGACAGGGCGGATACGAGCAGTACTTC. The encoded protein is CSVEEGQGGYEQYF.

The chain uses TRBV14 and TRBJ1-1; 8 bases match TRBD1. J lost 5 bases, V lost 1 base, and 0 bases had no gene match. Germline V lookup: CDR1 SGHDN, CDR2 FVKESK. CDR3 size: 13 residues. The CDR3 sequence: CASSQGTGTEAFF. CDR3 nucleotide sequence: TGTGCCAGCAGCCAAGGGACAGGGACTGAAGCTTTCTTT.

With regard to this clone: Other DNA sequences from this sample encode an identical CDR3 as well. The chain has TRBV10-2 and TRBJ1-1, with D tentatively TRBD1 (5 bases). The germline gives CDR1 WSHSY, CDR2 SAAADI. V lost 2 bases and J 4 bases, leaving 8 bases between the germline ends. This CDR3 has 13 amino acids. The DNA of the CDR3 is TGCGCCAGCAGTGAGCAGGGAGGCACTGAAGCTTTCTTT. This gives the protein CASSEQGGTEAFF.

V is TRBV9 and J is TRBJ1-2, with D unclear. The V end lost 0 bases, the J end lost 2 bases, and 14 bases lay between the germline ends. The CDR3 extends over 16 amino acids. Germline CDR1 reads SGDLS; CDR2 reads YYNGEE. The CDR3 nucleotides are TGTGCCAGCAGCGTAGGTTGGCGGAGGGAGAACTATGGCTACACCTTC. It codes for CASSVGWRRENYGYTF.

This chain connects TRBV18 to TRBJ2-6; 9 nucleotides align to TRBD1. V gave up 3 bases and J gave up 0 bases; unmatched junction bases: 0. CDR1 is KGHSH, CDR2 LQKENI, per germline. The CDR3 runs to 16 residues. The CDR3 DNA follows: TGTGCCAGCTCACCGACAGGGGGCTCTGGGGCCAACGTCCTGACTTTC. Translation gives CASSPTGGSGANVLTF.

The chain is built from TRBV5-1 and TRBJ2-1; 9 bases agree with TRBD1. The V and J ends lost 4 bases and 8 bases, in that order; junction bases with no gene match: 19. The CDR3 runs to 18 residues. CDR1 is SGHRS, CDR2 YFSETQ, per germline. The CDR3 sequence: CASSRPTQRQGVWDEQFF. CDR3 DNA sequence: TGCGCCAGCAGCCGGCCAACCCAGCGACAGGGGGTTTGGGATGAGCAGTTCTTC.

This clone was seen only a few times. V gene TRBV27 combines with J gene TRBJ2-7, with D perhaps matching TRBD2 (6 bases). The CDR3 covers 14 residues. Germline assignment: CDR1 MNHEY and CDR2 SMNVEV (reference sequence). V lost 8 bases and J lost 9, with 23 bases in between. The CDR3 region has the DNA TGTGCCAGCGGCTCCGGGAGATACCTTACGACGCAGTACTTC. Protein: CASGSGRYLTTQYF.

About this clone itself: A junction boundary mismatches the germline segment, possibly from a read error. The gene calls are TRBV7-7 and TRBJ2-2; 11 nucleotides agree with TRBD2. The CDR3 has 17 residues. The germline CDR1 and CDR2 sequences are SSHAT and FNYEAQ (reference sequence). The CDR3 sequence: CASSPTTSGGSGGELFF. The CDR3 bases are TGTGCTAGCAGCCCAACCACTAGCGGGGGTTCAGGCGGGGAGCTGTTTTTT.

The chain has TRBV5-5 and TRBJ2-7; tentative D call: TRBD2 (5 bases). This CDR3 is 14 amino acids long. Trimming pared 6 bases from V and 2 bases from J, leaving 15 bases between. The germline gives CDR1 SGHKS, CDR2 YYEKEE (reference sequence). The CDR3 nucleotides are TGTGCCAGCAAACGCTCCGGGGATCCCTACGAGCAGTACTTC. It is translated as CASKRSGDPYEQYF. Full variable domain (rest looked up from reference TRBV5-5 and TRBJ2-7): DAGVTQSPTHLIKTRGQQVTLRCSPISGHKSVSWYQQVLGQGPQFIFQYYEKEERGRGNFPDRFSARQFPNYSSELNVNALLLGDSALYLCASKRSGDPYEQYFGPGTRLTVT.

The chain carries TRBV5-1 and TRBJ1-1; possibly TRBD1 for D (5 bases). This CDR3 is built from 15 residues. Trimming removed 0 bases at V and 2 bases at J, with 11 bases between. Germline-derived CDR1 and CDR2 are SGHRS and YFSETQ. The CDR3 is CASSLAWTTNTEAFF. CDR3 DNA: TGCGCCAGCAGCTTGGCCTGGACAACTAACACTGAAGCTTTCTTT.

The chain couples TRBV4-1 to TRBJ2-5, with TRBD2 matching over 10 bases. In germline, CDR1 is MGHRA, CDR2 YSYEKL. The junction had 2 bases not matched to a gene; V was cut back by 4 bases and J by 3 bases. The CDR3 runs to 14 residues. This CDR3 is CASSPGLAEETQYF. The CDR3 region has the DNA TGCGCCAGCAGCCCCGGACTAGCGGAAGAGACCCAGTACTTC.

V gene TRBV29-1 combines with J gene TRBJ2-3; 11 nucleotides match TRBD1. Germline loops: CDR1 SQVTM, CDR2 ANQGSEA. The J segment lost 4 bases and the V segment lost 8 bases, leaving 17 bases of the junction unmatched. The CDR3 consists of 17 residues. CDR3 DNA: TGCAGCCTAGGGAGGACAGGGGGCCTTATGGGCGCAGATACGCAGTATTTT. It codes for CSLGRTGGLMGADTQYF.

The chain couples TRBV5-1 to TRBJ1-6; tentatively, D is TRBD1 (5 bases). The V and J ends lost 0 bases and 9 bases respectively, with 10 bases between them. The CDR3 totals 14 residues. Germline values: CDR1 SGHRS, CDR2 YFSETQ. CDR3 amino acids: CASSLVMGGSPLHF. The DNA for the CDR3 is TGCGCCAGCAGCTTGGTTATGGGGGGTTCACCCCTCCACTTT.